The 16 T cell receptor beta chains below were found in one sample sequenced in a study of cytomegalovirus exposure and HLA in healthy donors. The study ran its PCR with 60 Vbeta and 13 Jbeta primers. Some clones are missing from TCRdb's copy, which holds only in-frame ones; the method was immunoSEQ multiplex PCR. This sample has about 96,000 clones, with approximately 75% found just once. Sequencing used PBMCs. The receptors originated from an older woman in good health and CMV-seropositive.

The CDR3 DNA reads TGTGCCAGCACCCTTGCTGGACAGCCCTCCTACGAGCAGTACTTC. It translates to CASTLAGQPSYEQYF. This chain connects TRBV5-4 to TRBJ2-7; D is possibly TRBD1 (6 bases). The CDR3 totals 15 residues. Germline CDR1 reads SGHNT; CDR2 reads YYREEE (reference sequence). Deletions cut 6 bases from V and 0 bases from J, with 16 bases between. The entire variable domain, with the rest obtained from reference TRBV5-4 and TRBJ2-7, is as follows: ETGVTQSPTHLIKTRGQQVTLRCSSQSGHNTVSWYQQALGQGPQFIFQYYREEENGRGNFPPRFSGLQFPNYSSELNVNALELDDSALYLCASTLAGQPSYEQYFGPGTRLTVT.

V is TRBV7-2 and J is TRBJ1-4; D gene unclear. The CDR3 has 14 amino acids. CDR1 and CDR2 from the germline V gene are SGHTA and FQGNSA. V was pared by 6 bases and J by 2 bases, with 10 bases between. The CDR3 DNA reads as TGTGCCAGCAGTACGGGGAATACTAATGAAAAACTGTTTTTT. Translating gives CASSTGNTNEKLFF.

The sample holds a few counts of this clone. The chain couples TRBV9 to TRBJ2-5; TRBD2 agrees at 14 bases. In germline, CDR1 is SGDLS, CDR2 YYNGEE. The CDR3 spans 15 residues. V was pared by 4 bases and J by 5 bases, with 4 bases of the junction left unmatched. CDR3 amino acids: CASSLGTSGSETQYF. The CDR3 DNA follows: TGTGCCAGCAGCCTCGGGACTAGCGGGAGTGAGACCCAGTACTTC. Supplemented by reference TRBV9 and TRBJ2-5, the full variable domain reads DSGVTQTPKHLITATGQRVTLRCSPRSGDLSVYWYQQSLDQGLQFLIQYYNGEERAKGNILERFSAQQFPDLHSELNLSSLELGDSALYFCASSLGTSGSETQYFGPGTRLLVL.

The rearrangement uses TRBV28 and TRBJ2-7; D is undetermined. CDR1 MDHEN and CDR2 SYDVKM come from the germline V gene. The CDR3 runs 12 residues. The V gene lost 5 bases and the J gene lost 4 bases, with 9 bases spanning the gap. CDR3 in amino acids: CASSPFEYEQYF. The DNA of the CDR3 is TGTGCCAGCAGTCCCTTTGAGTACGAGCAGTACTTC.

The genes are TRBV5-1 and TRBJ2-5; D is possibly TRBD1 (6 bases). The CDR3 has 14 amino acids. Germline values: CDR1 SGHRS, CDR2 YFSETQ. V was pared by 2 bases and J by 1 base, with 9 bases between. The CDR3 DNA reads as TGCGCCAGCAGCTTACGGGACACCCAAGAGACCCAGTACTTC. This encodes CASSLRDTQETQYF. Supplemented by reference TRBV5-1 and TRBJ2-5, the full variable domain reads KAGVTQTPRYLIKTRGQQVTLSCSPISGHRSVSWYQQTPGQGLQFLFEYFSETQRNKGNFPGRFSGRQFSNSRSEMNVSTLELGDSALYLCASSLRDTQETQYFGPGTRLLVL.

This clone was counted only a few times. This chain uses TRBV5-6 with TRBJ2-6, with D perhaps TRBD2 (5 bases). The germline V and J ends were trimmed by 1 base and 4 bases, with 9 bases remaining between them. Germline CDR1 is SGHDT and CDR2 is YYEEEE. This CDR3 spans 15 amino acids. The CDR3 reads CASSLPGIGANVLTF. CDR3 DNA: TGTGCCAGCAGCTTGCCGGGGATCGGGGCCAACGTCCTGACTTTC. Full variable domain (rest looked up from reference TRBV5-6 and TRBJ2-6): DAGVTQSPTHLIKTRGQQVTLRCSPKSGHDTVSWYQQALGQGPQFIFQYYEEEERQRGNFPDRFSGHQFPNYSSELNVNALLLGDSALYLCASSLPGIGANVLTFGAGSRLTVL.

The genes are TRBV6-5 and TRBJ2-7; 10 bases match TRBD1. The V and J ends lost 7 bases and 4 bases, in that order; junction bases with no gene match: 10. CDR3 size: 15 residues. Germline V gene sequence: CDR1 MNHEY, CDR2 SVGAGI. The CDR3 DNA reads TGTGCCAGCACCAGAAGGGGGGGACAGGGGTACGAGCAGTACTTC. Translation: CASTRRGGQGYEQYF.

The rearrangement uses TRBV7-9 and TRBJ2-7; D may be TRBD1 (5 bases). From germline, CDR1 is SEHNR and CDR2 FQNEAQ (reference sequence). The CDR3 length is 16 residues. With 0 bases removed from V and 0 bases from J, the gap between germline ends came to 12 bases. The CDR3 here is CASSLALAGISYEQYF. CDR3 nucleotide sequence: TGTGCCAGCAGCTTAGCGCTTGCAGGGATCTCCTACGAGCAGTACTTC.

The chain couples TRBV19 to TRBJ1-1, with D uncertain. This CDR3 is built from 14 residues. CDR1 and CDR2 (germline): LNHDA, SQIVND (reference sequence). The V end lost 2 bases, the J end lost 5 bases, and 12 bases lay between the germline ends. Here the CDR3 DNA reads TGTGCCAGTAGTATAACGGGAGATAGGACTGAAGCTTTCTTT. Translation: CASSITGDRTEAFF.

This chain connects TRBV10-3 to TRBJ1-2; D is possibly TRBD1 (5 bases). Trimming took 10 bases from V and 6 from J, leaving 24 bases between them. This CDR3 has 15 residues. The germline V gene has CDR1 ENHRY and CDR2 SYGVKD. This CDR3 reads CASHPNQWTSDGYTF. In nucleotides, the CDR3 is TGTGCCAGCCACCCCAACCAGTGGACATCGGATGGCTACACCTTC.

The genes are TRBV5-1 and TRBJ2-1, with 7 bases that match TRBD2. The germline CDR1 and CDR2 sequences are SGHRS and YFSETQ. V lost 4 bases, J lost 4 bases, and 14 bases stayed unmatched. This CDR3 is 17 amino acids long. CDR3 nucleotide sequence: TGCGCCAGCAGCATCCGCTCTAGCGGCCAAGCTTACAATGAGCAGTTCTTC. Its translation: CASSIRSSGQAYNEQFF.

The chain couples TRBV27 to TRBJ2-3; 9 bases agree with TRBD2. The CDR3 consists of 15 residues. V dropped 3 bases and J dropped 3; count of bases not matched to a gene: 4. CDR1 is MNHEY and CDR2 is SMNVEV in the germline V gene (reference sequence). CDR3 coding DNA: TGTGCCAGCAGTTTTAGCGGGAGAACGACAGATACGCAGTATTTT. This sequence encodes CASSFSGRTTDTQYF.

The chain links TRBV7-3 to TRBJ2-5; D not certain. The CDR3 covers 15 residues. Germline V gene sequence: CDR1 SGHTA, CDR2 FQGTGA. V was shortened by 0 bases and J by 4 bases, with 12 bases between the two germline ends. Here the CDR3 DNA reads TGTGCCAGCAGCTTAACTGGTCAGGCGAGAGAGACCCAGTACTTC. It specifies CASSLTGQARETQYF. Full variable domain (remainder filled in from reference TRBV7-3 and TRBJ2-5): GAGVSQTPSNKVTEKGKYVELRCDPISGHTALYWYRQSLGQGPEFLIYFQGTGAADDSGLPNDRFFAVRPEGSVSTLKIQRTERGDSAVYLCASSLTGQARETQYFGPGTRLLVL.

The chain is built from TRBV19 and TRBJ1-6; 9 bases are a match to TRBD1. This CDR3 region has 16 residues. The junction had 5 bases not matched to a gene; V was cut back by 5 bases and J by 3 bases. Germline assignment: CDR1 LNHDA and CDR2 SQIVND (reference sequence). The CDR3 bases are TGTGCCAGTAGTTCACGGACAGGGGTCTATAATTCACCCCTCCACTTT. Protein: CASSSRTGVYNSPLHF.

The sample holds one count of this clone. Other DNA sequences of this sample code for an identical CDR3. The gene calls are TRBV28 and TRBJ1-2; tentative D call: TRBD1 (5 bases). CDR1 and CDR2 from the germline V gene are MDHEN and SYDVKM. CDR3 length: 13 residues. Trimming shortened V by 5 bases and J by 5 bases, and 12 bases separated the two germline ends. CDR3 sequence (DNA): TGTGCCAGCAGTCCTCAGGGTTCTTATGGCTACACCTTC. Protein product: CASSPQGSYGYTF.

V and J are TRBV5-6 and TRBJ2-1; D may be TRBD1 (6 bases). The CDR3 has 15 amino acids. Germline CDR1 is SGHDT and CDR2 is YYEEEE. Trimming left V 0 bases short and J 1 base short, with 8 bases between. DNA for the CDR3: TGTGCCAGCAGCTTGGCAACAGGGTCCTACAATGAGCAGTTCTTC. The encoded protein is CASSLATGSYNEQFF.